This TCR beta chain was found in a study of cytomegalovirus exposure and HLA in healthy donors listed by TCRdb under 2017. For the study in its entirety: An earlier analysis of 587 of the donors reported approximately 260 Gb of sequence data and 117 million unique TCR beta sequences obtained from about 180 million T cells. Because of strong linkage in the cohort, a few DR-DQ haplotypes were treated as single units for association and clustering. An early release that covered more than 550 HLA-typed donors contained 250 to 350 gigabases of sequencing data and about 84 million unique TCR sequences. A separate validation cohort of over a hundred different subjects was used in addition to the roughly 670-subject first cohort. Class I and class II HLA loci were covered by the typing at four-digit resolution. A later analysis re-examined previously published TCR beta repertoires from hundreds of donors and added high-resolution HLA genotyping to investigate patterns of TCR occurrence. The study aimed to test whether cataloging public T cell receptors could reveal signatures of past pathogen exposure. An earlier analysis of around 580 of the donors used high-throughput TCR beta sequencing to judge whether each TCR beta V gene segment behaved as functional or pseudogenic. Genome-wide SNP genotypes for about 60% of the roughly 670 donors were used in a later genetic analysis, which treated that subset as a discovery cohort. The later analysis used no new phenotypic data to find candidate immune exposures, relying instead on TCR beta sequences and their occurrence across donors. Donor age, sex, ethnicity and CMV serostatus were collected together with the repertoire data. The study used immunosequencing to profile the T cell repertoires of more than 650 subjects and linked those repertoires to cytomegalovirus serostatus. To predict cytomegalovirus infection status, the study brought together high-throughput TCR immunosequencing, statistical association of individual TCRs with disease status, and machine learning. Among some 410 genotyped donors of the cohort, an average of about 220,000 unique TCR beta nucleotide sequences was sequenced per donor, of which 15% to 20% were non-productive. The number of typed donors differed by locus: about 620-640 for A, B, C, DRB1 and DQB1; about 520 for DQA1; around 580 for DPA1; and around 490 for DPB1. Of the 398 genotyped donors, around 81% fell in the genetic ancestry cluster associated with self-reported Caucasian donors. Every repertoire in the discovery cohort had been generated on one and the same sequencing platform. Summary of the overall study and its limitations: An association between a missense DCLRE1C variant and V-gene and J-gene trimming of TCR beta chains was found in a later genetic analysis and replicated in an independent cohort. Broadly in line with IMGT annotations, most TCR beta V segments showed up in productive rearrangements about 87% or about 30% of the time in an earlier analysis of under 700 of the donors. A later analysis associated 16,951 TCR beta sequences with specific HLA alleles at a false discovery rate of 0.05. Sequencing depth was assumed to be roughly uniform across donors in the presence/absence analyses, though that assumption may not hold. In the study, some 160 TCR beta chains were listed as associated with cytomegalovirus. Correlated functional status among segregating V segments might reflect linkage disequilibrium, but an unknown experimental factor could not be ruled out. According to a later genetic analysis, donors in an Asian-associated ancestry cluster had fewer N-insertions in productive TCRs than the approximately 630-donor mean. A cluster of highly shared sequence variants was judged likely to represent a technical artifact of the sequencing pipeline. CMV serostatus was the only immune exposure information available for the cohort. In both the original and validation cohorts, the classifier was reported to diagnose cytomegalovirus status with high specificity and sensitivity. Most TCR sequences were observed very rarely across donors, whereas some public TCRs were present in many individuals. A later analysis found that HLA-associated TCR beta chains were more clonally expanded and had lower generation probabilities than equally common non-associated chains. The earlier analysis of 587 of the donors excluded approximately 15 rarely observed V segments, including chromosome 9 orphons, because counts were too low. According to the authors, the approach could potentially be generalized to other disease states and immunological phenotypes. In this cohort, only TCR beta chains were sequenced, and detectable features were limited by the absence of alpha or paired-chain data. A further reported finding was that TCR beta sequences accurately predicted the HLA-A and HLA-B alleles for most subjects in the first cohort. According to a later analysis, most CMV-associated TCR beta chains appeared to be HLA-restricted, and the HLA associations seemed to be driven largely by CMV exposure. In vitro tests confirmed that three of the cytomegalovirus-associated TCR beta chains recognize cytomegalovirus antigens. In a later analysis, several top co-occurrence clusters were reported to appear linked to parvovirus B19, influenza, CMV and Epstein-Barr virus. When HLA alleles, especially DR and DQ, strongly co-occurred, TCR associations were difficult to assign to individual alleles. In a later analysis, TCR association rates were found to vary across HLA loci, with the most associated TCRs seen for DRB1 alleles and the fewest for HLA-C alleles. Some IMGT-functional V segments, including TRBV6-2 and TRBV6-3, could not be told apart with the 87-base-pair reads, so those segments were excluded. Because some donors lacked HLA typing at each locus, the association tests relied only on the typed subset.

From cysteine to phenylalanine, the CDR3 is 16 amino acids long. Only the CDR3 DNA stays, 48 bases, in frame from base 1. The junction carries 19 bases between V and J, which are trimmed by 5 bases and 3 bases respectively. From the germline V gene, CDR1 is SGHAT and CDR2 is FQNNGV. The cohort was made up of approximately 670 healthy bone marrow donors. At the time of sampling, every cohort member was nominally healthy, though immune exposures that went unrecorded were likely present. The donor was CMV seropositive and belonged to the group of a few hundred seropositive cohort members. Each donor provided a peripheral blood sample, and peripheral blood mononuclear cells were used for TCR beta sequencing. Genomic DNA was extracted from the blood cell samples with the Qiagen DNeasy Blood Extraction Kit. With respect to this clone: No cognate antigen has been identified for it. Base qualities were left out, and no much larger clone turns up one base away.

The protocol used for the library was the immunoSEQ multiplex PCR assay. The multiplex PCR relied on a mix of 60 forward primers for TCR Vbeta segments and 13 reverse primers for TCR Jbeta segments. Amplification of the CDR3 region of rearranged TCR beta genes was performed with a multiplex PCR assay on genomic DNA. The amplified TCR beta libraries were sequenced on the Illumina HiSeq System as 87-base-pair reads. The authors' analysis ran thus. A later analysis tallied around 87 million unique TCR beta chains across the 650 to 750 repertoires, and about 10 million of those chains were shared by two or more donors. A nearest-neighbor algorithm error-corrected the raw reads and collapsed the reads into unique sequences, merging closely related sequences to remove PCR and sequencing errors. Alignment of CDR3 sequences to IMGT reference sequences was used to assign V, D and J gene segments. For a sequence to be retained, a match of at least six nucleotides to both a V gene segment and a J gene segment was required. A rearrangement was called productive if the CDR3 had no stop codons and remained in frame with V and J, and every other rearrangement was called non-productive. Following IMGT convention, CDR3 was defined as the stretch from the second conserved V-encoded cysteine up to the conserved J-encoded phenylalanine. Sequences without an unambiguous match to a single V gene segment were excluded from the earlier analysis of a few hundred of the donors. In an earlier analysis of approximately 500 of the donors, a V segment was called functional when productive rearrangements were above 56.7%, and segregating when the standard deviation between donors exceeded 5%. To diagnose cytomegalovirus status from the catalog of TCR beta chain sequences, a statistical classification framework was built. A later analysis assigned V and J genes by comparing TCR nucleotide sequences with IMGT/GENE-DB human TR gene sequences. In a later analysis, CDR3 sequences and most-parsimonious VDJ recombination scenarios were assigned using the TCRdist pipeline. In a later analysis, every TCR beta chain was defined by the combination of its CDR3 amino acid sequence and its V-gene family, and reads without a unique V-gene family were dropped. In a later analysis, fewer than 600 highly shared, low-generation-probability nucleotide sequences were removed to address suspected cross-contamination and a sequencing artifact. In a later analysis, a clonal expansion index was calculated for each public chain from normalized within-repertoire ranks of inferred template counts. In a later analysis, generation probabilities were computed with a VDJ recombination model fitted to out-of-frame rearrangements, and the resulting probabilities were checked against IGoR. In a later analysis, TCR-TCR, TCR-HLA and TCR-CMV co-occurrence was scored with hypergeometric tests, and a repertoire-size bias correction was applied to TCR pairs. False discovery rates were estimated in a later analysis by permuting HLA or CMV assignments 20 times. In a later analysis, co-occurring TCRs were grouped with DBSCAN, and TCRdist sequence similarity was added when clustering was performed within HLA-allele-positive subsets. Repertoires with fewer than 30,000 or more than 120,000 public chains, plus five repertoires with anomalous nucleotide sharing, were excluded from co-occurrence clustering. What TCRdb holds here is the immuneACCESS table cut down to in-frame rearrangements. Part of the clones is not present; checked against another copy, under half of the missing clones reflect an unresolved V gene, and the others are unexplained. The DNA was the basis for D and trimming; V, J and clone size are from that table. The sample data list roughly 100,000 clones, and approximately 80% of these were observed just once. Around 9.6% of the sample lies in the top ten.

The sequenced material came from PBMCs. Recombination linked TRBV11-2 to TRBJ1-2, with TRBD1 as a weak D call on 5 bases. This clonotype was sampled from a male donor in good health and CMV-seropositive. The nucleotides are TGTGCCAGCAGCGGAGGGGTCTGGGGGTCGGACTATGGCTACACCTTC. This translates into CASSGGVWGSDYGYTF.